This passage covers 7 T cell receptor beta chains from one sample sequenced in a study of blood T cell repertoires in COVID-19. The assay was immunoSEQ multiplex PCR, and TCRdb's table has in-frame clones only and misses some. The data contain approximately 150,000 clones, around 80% of them singletons. Sequences were obtained from peripheral blood. The receptors originated from a man in his 60s with acute or convalescent COVID-19.

The chain uses TRBV10-1 and TRBJ1-1; 8 nucleotides align to TRBD1. V lost 5 bases, J lost 5 bases, and 7 bases stayed unmatched. The CDR3 is made up of 14 amino acids. Germline values: CDR1 WNHNN, CDR2 SYGVQD (reference sequence). CDR3: CASSSTGGSTEAFF. The DNA of the CDR3 is TGCGCCAGCAGTTCCACAGGGGGGAGTACTGAAGCTTTCTTT.

The CDR3 DNA reads as TGTGCCAGCAGCTTCAACCGACTAGCGATTACGGCCGGGGAGCTGTTTTTT. It translates to CASSFNRLAITAGELFF. This chain joins TRBV7-9 and TRBJ2-2; 8 nucleotides align to TRBD2. With 3 bases clipped from V and 6 bases from J, the junction kept 12 bases outside the gene matches. The germline gives CDR1 SEHNR, CDR2 FQNEAQ (reference sequence). CDR3 length: 17 residues.

This clone appeared a single time. The V call is TRBV18, the J call TRBJ2-1, with TRBD1 matching 10 bases. Germline V lookup: CDR1 KGHSH, CDR2 LQKENI. The CDR3 consists of 14 residues. V lost 5 bases to trimming and J lost 9 bases; unmatched junction nucleotides: 7. The CDR3 region has the DNA TGTGCCAGCTCATCTACGGGACAGGGGATTGAGCAGTTCTTC. Translating gives CASSSTGQGIEQFF.

This chain uses TRBV27 with TRBJ2-3; 7 bases line up with TRBD2. The CDR3 totals 12 residues. Germline CDR1 is MNHEY and CDR2 is SMNVEV (reference sequence). The V segment lost 8 bases and the J segment 5 bases; nucleotides outside the gene matches: 4. CDR3 nucleotide sequence: TGTGCCAGCGGGAGGGCCCAAGATACGCAGTATTTT. Protein: CASGRAQDTQYF.

The J gene is TRBJ2-1, the V gene TRBV3-1 (or the pseudogene TRBV3-2); the match to TRBD2 covers 10 bases. V lost 3 bases to trimming and J lost 5 bases; unmatched junction nucleotides: 7. The germline V gene has CDR1 LGHDT and CDR2 YNNKEL (reference sequence). The CDR3 consists of 16 residues. This chain's CDR3 is CASSQRAGGRHNEQFF. For the CDR3, the DNA is TGTGCCAGCAGCCAGAGAGCGGGAGGGAGACACAATGAGCAGTTCTTC.

This clone was seen just once. This chain links TRBV3-1 (or the pseudogene TRBV3-2) with TRBJ2-2; tentative D call: TRBD2 (5 bases). CDR3 length equals 15 residues. The germline V gene encodes CDR1 LGHDT and CDR2 YNNKEL (reference sequence). V was pared by 0 bases and J by 8 bases, with 13 bases between. The CDR3 nucleotides read TGTGCCAGCAGCCAAGATTTGGAATTAGCGGGGGAGCTGTTTTTT. As protein: CASSQDLELAGELFF.

The rearrangement uses TRBV11-2 and TRBJ2-5; a possible D gene is TRBD1 (7 bases). Germline V gene lookup returns CDR1 SGHAT and CDR2 FQNNGV. There are 15 residues in the CDR3. Trimming pared 4 bases from V and 4 bases from J, leaving 16 bases between. CDR3 in amino acids: CASSSKDRRVETQYF. The CDR3, as DNA: TGTGCCAGCAGCTCGAAGGACAGGAGGGTAGAGACCCAGTACTTC. Combining the CDR3 with reference TRBV11-2 and TRBJ2-5 gives the whole variable domain EAGVAQSPRYKIIEKRQSVAFWCNPISGHATLYWYQQILGQGPKLLIQFQNNGVVDDSQLPKDRFSAERLKGVDSTLKIQPAKLEDSAVYLCASSSKDRRVETQYFGPGTRLLVL.